These 32 T cell receptor beta chains originate from one sample sequenced in a study of shared clonotypes between healthy human individuals. Profiling relied on immunoSEQ multiplex PCR, and the TCRdb table lists in-frame clones only, not all of them. This table has approximately 1,500,000 clones, roughly 96% appearing once. Source material: naive CD4+ T cells sorted from blood. Subset meaning: CD45RA+ positively selected. Every receptor here comes from a man aged 25 to 45 in good health.

The chain has TRBV7-9 and TRBJ2-2; 8 bases agree with TRBD2. The CDR3 contains 14 residues. Trimming at V came to 11 bases and at J to 5 bases, leaving 10 bases not matched to a gene. Per germline, CDR1 SEHNR and CDR2 FQNEAQ (reference sequence). CDR3 sequence reads: CAGRSGRGTGELFF. The CDR3 DNA reads TGTGCCGGAAGAAGCGGGAGAGGTACCGGGGAGCTGTTTTTT.

The genes are TRBV5-1 and TRBJ2-5; D unclear. V was cut by 1 base and J by 2 bases, with 9 bases left in between. Germline loops: CDR1 SGHRS, CDR2 YFSETQ. CDR3 length equals 14 residues. In nucleotides, the CDR3 is TGCGCCAGCAGCTTGTTAGTGGAGCAAGAGACCCAGTACTTC. Translated, it gives CASSLLVEQETQYF.

This clone was seen a few times. This chain links TRBV7-9 with TRBJ2-1, with TRBD2 matching 16 bases. J gave up 4 bases and V 1 base, and 1 base lay outside the gene matches. CDR1 is SEHNR and CDR2 is FQNEAQ in the germline V gene (reference sequence). This CDR3 is built from 17 residues. CDR3 coding DNA: TGTGCCAGCAGCTTAGGGGGACTAGCGGGAGGGTACAATGAGCAGTTCTTC. As protein: CASSLGGLAGGYNEQFF.

This CDR3 reads CASSSPTGRTAYEQYF. CDR3 nucleotide sequence: TGCGCCAGCAGCTCCCCCACAGGGAGGACAGCGTACGAGCAGTACTTC. The chain joins TRBV4-1 to TRBJ2-7; perhaps D is TRBD1 or TRBD2 (6 bases each). Germline V gives CDR1 MGHRA, CDR2 YSYEKL. This CDR3 contains 16 residues. V lost 5 bases and J lost 4, with 21 bases in between.

The rearrangement joins TRBV4-3 to TRBJ2-1; D is perhaps TRBD2 (6 bases). The CDR3 spans 20 residues. Trimming cost V 1 base and J 3 bases, with 25 bases left between them. Germline loops: CDR1 LGHNA, CDR2 YSLEER. The CDR3 DNA sequence: TGCGCCAGCAGCCAAGTAGCCCGGACTGGGCGGGGCGTCAACTACAATGAGCAGTTCTTC. It yields the protein CASSQVARTGRGVNYNEQFF.

V is TRBV19 and J is TRBJ2-7; D might be TRBD2 (5 bases). Germline CDR1 LNHDA, CDR2 SQIVND (reference sequence). V was shortened by 1 base and J by 4 bases, with 14 bases between the two germline ends. This CDR3 has 15 amino acids. For the CDR3, the DNA is TGTGCCAGTAGTATAGTTGGCGGAGGCGGGTACGAGCAGTACTTC. It codes for CASSIVGGGGYEQYF.

This clone was observed once. The chain employs TRBV7-9 and TRBJ2-7, with 9 bases that match TRBD2. Trimming at V came to 5 bases and at J to 6 bases, leaving 11 bases not matched to a gene. CDR1 and CDR2 from the germline V gene are SEHNR and FQNEAQ (reference sequence). The CDR3 length is 15 residues. CDR3 bases: TGTGCCAGCAGCCCGGCGGGACTAGCCAATTCCGAGCAGTACTTC. Encoded protein: CASSPAGLANSEQYF.

The chain employs TRBV5-4 and TRBJ2-3; D unclear. This CDR3 region has 13 residues. Germline lookup yields CDR1 SGHNT and CDR2 YYREEE (reference sequence). With 2 bases removed from V and 2 bases from J, the gap between germline ends came to 6 bases. CDR3 in amino acids: CASSLTYTDTQYF. The CDR3 DNA sequence: TGTGCCAGCAGCTTAACCTACACAGATACGCAGTATTTT.

This sequence joins TRBV5-8 and TRBJ2-1; D remains unclear. The CDR3 has 13 residues. The V end lost 6 bases, the J end lost 9 bases, and 16 bases lay between the germline ends. The germline CDR1 and CDR2 sequences are SGHTS and YDEGEE. The CDR3 bases are TGTGCCAGCACTAACTACGAGGTTGGTGAGCAGTTCTTC. Its translation: CASTNYEVGEQFF.

The chain has TRBV5-4 and TRBJ2-7; D is unresolved. The CDR3 is 13 amino acids. Germline V CDR1 and CDR2: SGHNT, YYREEE (reference sequence). Trimming shortened V by 2 bases and J by 5 bases, and 11 bases separated the two germline ends. CDR3 bases: TGTGCCAGCAGCTTCTTTCACGGGCACGAGCAGTACTTC. The encoded protein is CASSFFHGHEQYF. The full variable domain, in which reference TRBV5-4 and TRBJ2-7 provide the parts outside the CDR3, is ETGVTQSPTHLIKTRGQQVTLRCSSQSGHNTVSWYQQALGQGPQFIFQYYREEENGRGNFPPRFSGLQFPNYSSELNVNALELDDSALYLCASSFFHGHEQYFGPGTRLTVT.

V usage is TRBV5-5 and J usage is TRBJ2-3; TRBD1 is a possible D gene (7 bases). CDR3 length: 19 amino acids. Germline V gene data show CDR1 as SGHKS and CDR2 as YYEKEE (reference sequence). V was clipped by 0 bases and J by 1 base, with 21 bases between them. The CDR3 DNA is TGTGCCAGCAGCTTGGGTCGGACAGGTCTCGGGAGAGGCACAGATACGCAGTATTTT. Its translation: CASSLGRTGLGRGTDTQYF.

This chain uses TRBV28 with TRBJ1-5; tentative D call: TRBD1 (5 bases). This CDR3 comprises 18 residues. The germline gives CDR1 MDHEN, CDR2 SYDVKM. Trimming removed 2 bases at V and 2 bases at J, with 19 bases between. The CDR3 DNA is TGTGCCAGCAGTTTACGGGACGTCGTGGCTTGGCGCAATCAGCCCCAGCATTTT. It specifies CASSLRDVVAWRNQPQHF.

This sequence joins TRBV28 and TRBJ2-7, with 8 nucleotides matching TRBD1. Per germline, CDR1 MDHEN and CDR2 SYDVKM. The CDR3 length is 16 residues. J was trimmed by 4 bases and V by 4 bases; bases with no gene match: 12. The CDR3 protein is CASSSTPRGLSYEQYF. In nucleotides, the CDR3 is TGTGCCAGCAGTTCGACTCCCAGGGGGCTGTCGTACGAGCAGTACTTC.

This chain links TRBV6-1 with TRBJ2-1; TRBD1 is a possible D gene (6 bases). The germline CDR1 and CDR2 sequences are MNHNS and SASEGT. Trimming removed 9 bases from V and 2 bases from J, with 14 bases in between. This CDR3 comprises 14 residues. The CDR3 DNA reads TGTGCCAGGAGAACAGGGACACCCTACAATGAGCAGTTCTTC. Translated: CARRTGTPYNEQFF.

The rearrangement joins TRBV5-1 to TRBJ2-7, with a tentative D call TRBD2 (6 bases). Germline V CDR1 and CDR2: SGHRS, YFSETQ. This CDR3 region has 16 residues. V gave up 3 bases and J gave up 1 base, with 17 bases separating them. The CDR3 here is CASSSGRLDGSYEQYF. CDR3 coding DNA: TGCGCCAGCAGCTCAGGAAGACTAGATGGGTCCTACGAGCAGTACTTC.

This sequence joins TRBV28 and TRBJ1-5; 8 nucleotides align to TRBD1. This CDR3 contains 14 residues. V was clipped by 6 bases and J by 3 bases; unmatched bases: 4. The germline V gene encodes CDR1 MDHEN and CDR2 SYDVKM. This CDR3 reads CASSSQGANQPQHF. The CDR3 DNA follows: TGTGCCAGCAGCTCCCAGGGGGCCAATCAGCCCCAGCATTTT.

V usage is TRBV6-4 and J usage is TRBJ1-1, with a tentative D call TRBD1 (6 bases). Trimming removed 6 bases from V and 4 bases from J, with 15 bases in between. This CDR3 contains 14 residues. Germline CDR1 and CDR2: MRHNA and SNTAGT. As DNA, the CDR3 is TGTGCCAGCAGCGGAACAGGGTCGGCCACTGAAGCTTTCTTT. Its protein is CASSGTGSATEAFF.

The chain employs TRBV18 and TRBJ2-1; maybe TRBD2 (6 bases). V lost 1 base and J 4 bases, leaving 17 bases between the germline ends. Germline CDR1 is KGHSH and CDR2 is LQKENI. This CDR3 has 17 residues. The CDR3 DNA follows: TGTGCCAGCTCACCACTGGGACTCGCCAACCCTTACAATGAGCAGTTCTTC. As protein: CASSPLGLANPYNEQFF.

This sequence joins TRBV2 and TRBJ1-1; D is unclear. The V gene lost 7 bases and the J gene lost 0 bases, with 15 bases spanning the gap. In germline, CDR1 is SNHLY, CDR2 FYNNEI. The CDR3 has 15 amino acids. CDR3 amino acids: CASIKEVSVNTEAFF. In DNA, the CDR3 is TGTGCCAGCATCAAGGAGGTTTCGGTGAACACTGAAGCTTTCTTT. Full variable domain (rest looked up from reference TRBV2 and TRBJ1-1): EPEVTQTPSHQVTQMGQEVILRCVPISNHLYFYWYRQILGQKVEFLVSFYNNEISEKSEIFDDQFSVERPDGSNFTLKIRSTKLEDSAMYFCASIKEVSVNTEAFFGQGTRLTVV.

This clone was recorded once. The genes are TRBV5-8 and TRBJ2-7, with TRBD1 identical over 10 bases. The CDR3 is 15 amino acids. CDR1 and CDR2 from the germline V gene are SGHTS and YDEGEE. J lost 1 base, V lost 4 bases, and 5 bases had no gene match. The CDR3 reads CASSIPGQGSYEQYF. In nucleotides, the CDR3 is TGTGCCAGCAGCATCCCGGGACAGGGGTCCTACGAGCAGTACTTC.

DNA for the CDR3: TGTGCCAGCAGCTTGGGGGGGGCACCAGGAGCGAACACCGGGGAGCTGTTTTTT. Translated, it gives CASSLGGAPGANTGELFF. This rearrangement joins TRBV5-4 to TRBJ2-2, with D perhaps being TRBD1 or TRBD2 (6 bases each). Germline CDR1 and CDR2: SGHNT and YYREEE (reference sequence). The CDR3 has 18 amino acids. The V end was cut by 0 bases, the J end by 0 bases, with 15 bases between.

The J gene is TRBJ1-4, the V gene TRBV2; D unresolved. The germline CDR1 and CDR2 sequences are SNHLY and FYNNEI. V lost 6 bases and J lost 0, with 14 bases in between. The CDR3 has 16 residues. The CDR3 loop is CASRRVSHATNEKLFF. Written as DNA, the CDR3 is TGTGCCAGCAGAAGGGTTAGTCACGCAACTAATGAAAAACTGTTTTTT.

The J gene is TRBJ2-5, the V gene TRBV15; D might be TRBD1 (7 bases). V lost 5 bases, J lost 2 bases, and 18 bases lay in between. CDR1 and CDR2 (germline): LNHNV, YYDKDF (reference sequence). The CDR3 has 16 residues. The CDR3 protein is CATSSPRGTDQETQYF. CDR3 nucleotides: TGTGCCACCAGCTCACCCCGGGGGACAGATCAAGAGACCCAGTACTTC.

This clone has a handful of counts. V and J are TRBV2 and TRBJ1-3, with TRBD1 matching over 9 bases. This CDR3 has 13 residues. The trim removed 4 bases at V and 6 bases at J, leaving 1 base unmatched. The V gene's germline CDR1 is SNHLY and CDR2 FYNNEI. The CDR3 loop is CASSGDRVNTIYF. CDR3 bases: TGTGCCAGCAGTGGGGACAGGGTAAACACCATATATTTT.

The rearrangement joins TRBV6-1 to TRBJ1-5; 8 positions agree with TRBD1. The CDR3 loop spans 16 amino acids. Germline CDR1 reads MNHNS; CDR2 reads SASEGT. The junction had 7 bases not matched to a gene; V was cut back by 2 bases and J by 4 bases. The CDR3 DNA follows: TGTGCCAGCAGTGAACCGACAGGGGTTCTAAATCAGCCCCAGCATTTT. Its translation: CASSEPTGVLNQPQHF.

V usage is TRBV5-1 and J usage is TRBJ2-3; TRBD2 aligns across 8 bases. The trim removed 3 bases at V and 0 bases at J, leaving 12 bases unmatched. Germline V gene lookup returns CDR1 SGHRS and CDR2 YFSETQ. The CDR3 extends over 18 amino acids. CDR3 sequence: CASSSIPIAGTSTDTQYF. The CDR3 region has the DNA TGCGCCAGCAGCTCGATCCCCATAGCGGGAACTAGCACAGATACGCAGTATTTT.

The chain couples TRBV28 to TRBJ2-3; 9 nucleotides align to TRBD2. The CDR3 loop spans 17 amino acids. Germline loops: CDR1 MDHEN, CDR2 SYDVKM. Unmatched junction bases numbered 9, after V lost 5 bases and J lost 0 bases. CDR3 in amino acids: CASSPQTSGTSTDTQYF. CDR3 nucleotide sequence: TGTGCCAGCAGTCCGCAGACTAGCGGCACTAGCACAGATACGCAGTATTTT.

This chain links TRBV5-8 with TRBJ2-2; D is possibly TRBD2 (5 bases). The length of the CDR3 is 14 residues. V dropped 2 bases and J dropped 8 bases, with 13 bases sitting between them. Germline V gene data show CDR1 as SGHTS and CDR2 as YDEGEE. The CDR3: CASSFSPRGGELFF. CDR3 DNA: TGTGCCAGCAGCTTTTCGCCCCGGGGAGGGGAGCTGTTTTTT.

This chain links TRBV5-4 with TRBJ1-1, with no clear D. CDR3 length: 12 amino acids. CDR1 and CDR2 (germline): SGHNT, YYREEE (reference sequence). Trimming left V 6 bases short and J 1 base short, with 7 bases between. CDR3 sequence (DNA): TGTGCCAGCAACCTCCCGAACACTGAAGCTTTCTTT. Encoded protein: CASNLPNTEAFF.

This chain links TRBV9 with TRBJ2-1; TRBD2 agrees at 9 bases. The germline CDR1 and CDR2 sequences are SGDLS and YYNGEE. V was pared by 3 bases and J by 9 bases, with 10 bases of the junction left unmatched. The CDR3 is 15 amino acids. The CDR3 bases are TGTGCCAGCAGCGCTTACTCTATGGGACTAGCTGAGCAGTTCTTC. Translated, it gives CASSAYSMGLAEQFF.

The chain links TRBV30 to TRBJ2-7; D call uncertain. The germline CDR1 and CDR2 sequences are GTSNPN and SVGIG (reference sequence). V lost 0 bases and J 0 bases, leaving 15 bases between the germline ends. CDR3 length: 16 residues. CDR3 sequence: CAWSVLKGLGSYEQYF. DNA of the CDR3: TGTGCCTGGAGTGTACTTAAGGGTCTAGGCTCCTACGAGCAGTACTTC.

This sequence joins TRBV5-4 and TRBJ2-2; 8 positions match TRBD2. Per germline, CDR1 SGHNT and CDR2 YYREEE (reference sequence). Germline trimming cut 3 bases from V and 7 bases from J; bases unmatched to any gene: 8. This CDR3 is 15 amino acids long. The CDR3 loop is CASSSRREDVGELFF. CDR3 in DNA: TGTGCCAGCAGCTCGAGGCGGGAGGACGTCGGGGAGCTGTTTTTT.